This is a list of T cell receptor beta chains from one sample in a study of blood T cell repertoires in COVID-19. Here immunoSEQ multiplex PCR was the method, and the copy in TCRdb shows in-frame clones only, minus some. The sample consists of around 120,000 clones, over 65% of them appearing once. The source material was peripheral blood. Receptors were obtained from a young man with acute or convalescent COVID-19. CDR3s include the opening cysteine and the closing phenylalanine or tryptophan. The order of the fields is J gene, V gene, CDR3 length, clone size, D gene, CDR3 protein, CDR3 DNA. A D gene is named only where the DNA matches it firmly. Clone size is not always given. Where it is, it says once, few, many or a class for expanded clones.

TRBJ1-2,TRBV5-1,13,-,TRBD1,CASSLAQGNGYTF,TGCGCCAGCAGCTTGGCACAGGGGAATGGCTACACCTTC
TRBJ1-2,TRBV9,17,-,TRBD1,CASSGKGQGADIYGYTF,TGTGCCAGCAGCGGAAAGGGACAGGGGGCTGATATCTATGGCTACACCTTC
TRBJ2-2,TRBV21-1,19,-,-,CASSKDVSGGKPNTGELFF,TGTGCCAGCAGCAAAGACGTCAGCGGGGGGAAACCGAACACCGGGGAGCTGTTTTTT
TRBJ1-2,TRBV5-6,15,few,-,CASSGGMEGFWGYTF,TGTGCCAGCAGCGGGGGAATGGAGGGATTCTGGGGCTACACCTTC
TRBJ2-1,TRBV12-3/TRBV12-4,13,-,-,CASSFSREDEQFF,TGTGCCAGCAGTTTCAGCAGGGAGGATGAGCAGTTCTTC
TRBJ2-5,TRBV2,16,-,TRBD2,CASSEGVAGEGETQYF,TGTGCCAGCAGTGAAGGGGTAGCGGGAGAGGGGGAGACCCAGTACTTC
TRBJ2-7,TRBV7-2,14,-,TRBD1,CASSSRTGAREQYF,TGTGCCAGCAGCTCCAGGACAGGGGCCCGCGAGCAGTACTTC
TRBJ1-5,TRBV9,15,-,TRBD1,CASSEGTGGNQPQHF,TGTGCCAGCAGCGAGGGGACAGGCGGCAATCAGCCCCAGCATTTT
TRBJ2-3,TRBV19,15,many,TRBD2,CASSIGTSGKDTQYF,TGTGCCAGTAGTATAGGGACTAGCGGGAAAGATACGCAGTATTTT
TRBJ1-1,TRBV19,13,-,TRBD1,CASKMGTATEAFF,TGTGCCAGTAAAATGGGGACAGCCACTGAAGCTTTCTTT